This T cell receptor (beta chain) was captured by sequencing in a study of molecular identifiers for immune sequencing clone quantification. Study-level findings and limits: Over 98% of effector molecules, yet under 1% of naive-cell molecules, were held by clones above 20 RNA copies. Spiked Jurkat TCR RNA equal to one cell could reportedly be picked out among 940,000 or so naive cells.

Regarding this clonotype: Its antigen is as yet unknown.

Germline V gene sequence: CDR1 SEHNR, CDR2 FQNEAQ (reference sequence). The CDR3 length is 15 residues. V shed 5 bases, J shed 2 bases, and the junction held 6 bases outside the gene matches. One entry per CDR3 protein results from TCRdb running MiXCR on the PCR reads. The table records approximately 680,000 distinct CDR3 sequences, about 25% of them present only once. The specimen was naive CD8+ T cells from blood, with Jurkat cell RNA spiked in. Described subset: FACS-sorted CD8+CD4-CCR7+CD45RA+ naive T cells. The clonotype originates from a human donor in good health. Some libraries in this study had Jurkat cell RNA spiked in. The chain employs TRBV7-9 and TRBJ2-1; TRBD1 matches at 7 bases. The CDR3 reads CASSPGQVTYNEQFF. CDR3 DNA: TGTGCCAGCAGCCCCGGACAGGTAACCTACAATGAGCAGTTCTTC. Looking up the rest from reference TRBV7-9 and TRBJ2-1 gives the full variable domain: DTGVSQNPRHKITKRGQNVTFRCDPISEHNRLYWYRQTLGQGPEFLTYFQNEAQLEKSRLLSDRFSAERPKGSFSTLEIQRTEQGDSAMYLCASSPGQVTYNEQFFGPGTRLTVL.